The entry below gives a single T cell receptor beta chain sequence along with its context. What it binds is not known. Specified time point: blood 2 weeks post-SBRT. The treatment: 15 Gy SBRT to primary tumor, nephrectomy 4 weeks later. This entry belongs to a study of radiation and T cells in renal cell carcinoma. The CDR3 spans 13 residues. Germline CDR1 and CDR2: MNHNY and SVGAGI (reference sequence). V gave up 2 bases and J gave up 3 bases; unmatched junction bases: 1. General study findings and limits: No pretreatment tumor biopsies were available for baseline clonotypes.

Assay used: immunoSEQ multiplex PCR; TCRdb lists only in-frame clones, some missing. The table has roughly 140,000 clones, about 91% seen once. This sequence was found in a woman in her forties or fifties with renal cell carcinoma. Source: blood, taken from a patient whose treatment included radiotherapy and nephrectomy. V is TRBV6-6 and J is TRBJ2-7; 7 nucleotides match TRBD2. The CDR3 DNA reads as TGTGCCAGCAGTTACGAGCGGGACTACGAGCAGTACTTC. Its protein product is CASSYERDYEQYF.